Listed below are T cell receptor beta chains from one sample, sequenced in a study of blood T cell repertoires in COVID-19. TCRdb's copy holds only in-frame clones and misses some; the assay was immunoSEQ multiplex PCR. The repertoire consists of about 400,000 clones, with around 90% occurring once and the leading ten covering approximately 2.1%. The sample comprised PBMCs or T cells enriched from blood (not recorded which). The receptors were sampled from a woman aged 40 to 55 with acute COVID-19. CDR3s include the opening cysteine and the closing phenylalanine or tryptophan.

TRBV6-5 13 CASGLTGYQPQHF
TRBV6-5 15 CASTGSSATHNEQFF
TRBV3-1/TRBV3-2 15 CASSDRVLSTDTQYF
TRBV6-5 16 CASSSSWGGSSQPQHF
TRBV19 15 CASRMQGTGANVLTF
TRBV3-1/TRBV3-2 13 CASSHGARYEQYF
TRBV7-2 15 CASSLDSGSGNTIYF
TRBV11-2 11 CASSDYYEQYF
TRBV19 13 CASSKTGTDTQYF
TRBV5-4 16 CASSGGQTYYGNTIYF
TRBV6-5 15 CASRQTESSYNEQFF
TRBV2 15 CASSSDTGSTGELFF
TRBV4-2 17 CASSQITQGFGGETQYF